This record concerns one TCR beta chain sequence. The study ran its PCR with 60 Vbeta and 13 Jbeta primers. Data came from immunoSEQ multiplex PCR; TCRdb stores just in-frame clones and leaves some out. The sample contains 84,000 or so clones, around 85% of which appear only once. These data belong to a study of cytomegalovirus exposure and HLA in healthy donors. The ends lost 5 bases at V and 4 bases at J; junction bases unmatched: 3. Germline CDR1 WSHSY, CDR2 SAAADI. The CDR3 contains 13 residues. J is TRBJ1-2 and V is TRBV10-2; 8 bases fit TRBD1. The sample taken for sequencing was PBMCs. The clonotype comes from a woman aged 50 to 60 in good health and CMV-seronegative. In DNA form, the CDR3 reads TGCGCCAGCAGTTGGGACAGGATCTATGGCTACACCTTC. It yields the protein CASSWDRIYGYTF.